Below, 4 T cell receptor beta chains from the same sample are listed, as sequenced in a study of blood T cell repertoires in COVID-19. Repertoires were generated with immunoSEQ multiplex PCR, while TCRdb's copy carries only in-frame clones and drops some. The sample lists 350,000 to 500,000 clones; roughly 90% were seen once. Sequenced material: PBMCs or T cells enriched from blood (not recorded which). The receptors shown here come from a woman between 18 and 30 years old who had been exposed to COVID-19.

The chain combines TRBV30 with TRBJ1-1; maybe TRBD1 (6 bases). The CDR3 loop spans 16 amino acids. Between the trimmed V and J ends, which lost 1 base and 0 bases, there was a span of 15 bases. Per the germline V gene, CDR1 is GTSNPN and CDR2 is SVGIG (reference sequence). The CDR3 region has the DNA TGTGCCTGGAGTGGTGTAGGCAGGGGCATGAACACTGAAGCTTTCTTT. It translates to CAWSGVGRGMNTEAFF.

The CDR3 loop is CASSLGAGPVTEAFF. CDR3 sequence (DNA): TGTGCCAGCAGCTTAGGGGCAGGGCCGGTCACTGAAGCTTTCTTT. This rearrangement joins TRBV7-9 to TRBJ1-1; weak D call: TRBD1 (5 bases). Trimming removed 1 base from V and 4 bases from J, with 13 bases in between. CDR1 SEHNR and CDR2 FQNEAQ come from the germline V gene (reference sequence). The CDR3 length is 15 residues.

To note about this clone: This sample includes further DNA sequences coding for the same CDR3. V is TRBV27 and J is TRBJ2-6; D possibly corresponds to TRBD1 (7 bases). The CDR3 loop spans 18 amino acids. Germline assignment: CDR1 MNHEY and CDR2 SMNVEV (reference sequence). Trimming removed 5 bases from V and 4 bases from J, with 21 bases in between. For the CDR3, the DNA is TGTGCCAGCAGTCAGAGGTCAGGAGGGACAGCGGGGGCCAACGTCCTGACTTTC. As protein: CASSQRSGGTAGANVLTF.

V gene TRBV28 combines with J gene TRBJ2-7, with TRBD1 as a possible D gene (5 bases). Germline V CDR1 and CDR2: MDHEN, SYDVKM. V was clipped by 7 bases and J by 0 bases, with 13 bases between them. The CDR3 runs to 14 residues. For the CDR3, the DNA is TGTGCCAGCAAGGGGCCAAAGAGCTCCTACGAGCAGTACTTC. Its protein is CASKGPKSSYEQYF.